This T cell receptor (beta chain) was recovered during a study of blood T cells in healthy people across ages. V shed 2 bases and J 3 bases; nucleotides not matched to a gene: 3. The CDR3 totals 15 residues. Germline-derived CDR1 and CDR2 are SGDLS and YYNGEE. Healthy individuals of Caucasian origin from Russia, aged about 6 to 90, served as donors. In this sample, this clonotype turned up a few times. Its antigen is currently unknown. Study-level findings and limits: In older individuals, TCR beta diversity per million T cells was lower, falling roughly linearly with age. Strongly correlated with naive T cell percentage was TCR beta diversity.

Primed by a sample-barcoded 5' primer and a J-beta primer mix, a second PCR proceeded for roughly 6 to 12 cycles. There were at least 3 million CDR3-containing paired-end reads obtained from each sample. TCRdb redid the calling of the 5' RACE reads with MiXCR, one entry per CDR3 protein. Of about 1,400,000 distinct CDR3 sequences in the sample, 42% are singletons; the top ten hold roughly 7.9%. Sequences were obtained from blood. This clonotype originated in a woman aged 18-30 years in good health. This chain links TRBV9 with TRBJ2-3; 10 bases fit TRBD1. The DNA for the CDR3 is TGTGCCAGCAGCGTGGGACAGGGGTGGACAGATACGCAGTATTTT. It is translated as CASSVGQGWTDTQYF.